Listed here are 14 T cell receptor beta chains from one sample, sequenced in a study of blood T cell repertoires in COVID-19 (TCRdb year 2020). Preparation of the library involved the immunoSEQ multiplex PCR assay. The immuneACCESS repertoire file appears here via TCRdb, limited to in-frame rearrangements. These files lack a portion of the clones; in checked studies, under half of the deficit traces to unresolved V genes, and the cause of the others is not known. The sample table contains approximately 140,000 clones; only one count was recorded for under 90% of them. The ten largest account for 5.5% to 7% of the sample. Sample: peripheral blood. The receptors shown here come from a human donor in a cohort sampled during active COVID-19.

This chain uses TRBV18 with TRBJ2-3, with D maybe TRBD2 (5 bases). V was shortened by 3 bases and J by 3 bases, with 13 bases between the two germline ends. In germline, CDR1 is KGHSH, CDR2 LQKENI. The CDR3 length is 15 residues. The CDR3 spells CASSPRVGETDTQYF. CDR3 nucleotide sequence: TGTGCCAGCTCACCTCGCGTCGGGGAGACAGATACGCAGTATTTT.

The chain combines TRBV28 with TRBJ1-1; D not resolved. CDR1 is MDHEN and CDR2 is SYDVKM in the germline V gene. The CDR3 contains 13 residues. V was clipped by 4 bases and J by 0 bases, with 6 bases between them. The CDR3 is CASSSGVNTEAFF. CDR3 DNA: TGTGCCAGCAGTTCTGGAGTGAACACTGAAGCTTTCTTT.

The chain is built from TRBV12-3 or TRBV12-4 and TRBJ2-1; unclear D gene. Trimming cost V 3 bases and J 9 bases, with 9 bases left between them. The CDR3 extends over 12 amino acids. The CDR3 DNA is TGTGCCAGCAGTTTGGTAGTCGGTGAGCAGTTCTTC. Residues: CASSLVVGEQFF.

The rearrangement links TRBV18 to TRBJ2-7; a possible D gene is TRBD2 (6 bases). CDR3 length equals 14 residues. The V end was cut by 1 base, the J end by 7 bases, with 14 bases between. Germline loops: CDR1 KGHSH, CDR2 LQKENI. CDR3 protein: CASSPLEGGVEQYF. CDR3 DNA sequence: TGTGCCAGCTCACCACTAGAGGGCGGGGTGGAGCAGTACTTC.

The rearrangement uses TRBV28 and TRBJ2-3; D is possibly TRBD2 (6 bases). The CDR3 has 15 amino acids. CDR1 is MDHEN and CDR2 is SYDVKM in the germline V gene. With 4 bases removed from V and 7 bases from J, the gap between germline ends came to 18 bases. The CDR3 here is CASSSGLLDLNTQYF. In DNA, the CDR3 is TGTGCCAGCAGTTCGGGACTGTTGGATCTTAATACGCAGTATTTT.

Note on this clone: This same CDR3 is encoded by further DNA sequences in the sample. The rearrangement uses TRBV19 and TRBJ1-2, with D possibly being TRBD1 (5 bases). Germline loops: CDR1 LNHDA, CDR2 SQIVND (reference sequence). Deletions cut 4 bases from V and 0 bases from J, with 6 bases between. The length of the CDR3 is 13 residues. CDR3 DNA: TGTGCCAGTAGTAAGACAGCTAACTATGGCTACACCTTC. Residues: CASSKTANYGYTF. Looking up the rest from reference TRBV19 and TRBJ1-2 gives the full variable domain: DGGITQSPKYLFRKEGQNVTLSCEQNLNHDAMYWYRQDPGQGLRLIYYSQIVNDFQKGDIAEGYSVSREKKESFPLTVTSAQKNPTAFYLCASSKTANYGYTFGSGTRLTVV.

The chain carries TRBV20-1 and TRBJ2-1, with TRBD2 matching over 9 bases. CDR1 DFQATT and CDR2 SNEGSKA come from the germline V gene (reference sequence). The CDR3 is made up of 11 amino acids. The CDR3 DNA reads TGCAGAGGCGGGGGGGCAGATGAGCAGTTCTTC. Amino acids: CRGGGADEQFF.

The J gene is TRBJ1-2, the V gene TRBV11-2; 8 bases are shared with TRBD1. Germline V lookup: CDR1 SGHAT, CDR2 FQNNGV. The ends lost 2 bases at V and 8 bases at J; junction bases unmatched: 16. This CDR3 comprises 17 residues. The CDR3, as DNA: TGTGCCAGCAGCTTACGCCGGTTGGGAGGACAGGGAGGAGGCTACACCTTC. Amino acids: CASSLRRLGGQGGGYTF.

The V and J genes are TRBV5-1 and TRBJ2-7, with 9 positions matching TRBD1. Looked up from germline, CDR1 is SGHRS and CDR2 is YFSETQ. V lost 0 bases and J lost 3; bases outside the gene matches: 4. This CDR3 spans 15 amino acids. For the CDR3, the DNA is TGCGCCAGCAGCTTGGCGGGACAGGGTAGCTACGAGCAGTACTTC. Its protein is CASSLAGQGSYEQYF.

V gene TRBV5-1 combines with J gene TRBJ1-4; D call uncertain. The CDR3 length is 14 residues. Per the germline V gene, CDR1 is SGHRS and CDR2 is YFSETQ. Trimming stripped 4 bases from V and 6 bases from J, with 13 bases between. CDR3 region: CASSPSGSDEKLFF. For the CDR3, the DNA is TGCGCCAGCAGCCCTTCCGGTTCCGATGAAAAACTGTTTTTT. The variable domain in full, with the rest retrieved from reference TRBV5-1 and TRBJ1-4, is KAGVTQTPRYLIKTRGQQVTLSCSPISGHRSVSWYQQTPGQGLQFLFEYFSETQRNKGNFPGRFSGRQFSNSRSEMNVSTLELGDSALYLCASSPSGSDEKLFFGSGTQLSVL.

This chain connects TRBV4-3 to TRBJ1-1, with 7 bases fitting TRBD1. The trim removed 0 bases at V and 0 bases at J, leaving 13 bases unmatched. There are 19 residues in the CDR3. CDR1 LGHNA and CDR2 YSLEER come from the germline V gene. The CDR3 DNA follows: TGCGCCAGCAGCCAAGATCGAAAAGGGGGCGGGAAAATGAACACTGAAGCTTTCTTT. Translation: CASSQDRKGGGKMNTEAFF.

V gene TRBV6-4 combines with J gene TRBJ1-2, with no clear D. Trimming took off 10 bases at V and 8 bases at J, with 20 bases between the two ends. CDR3 length: 13 residues. The germline V gene has CDR1 MRHNA and CDR2 SNTAGT. The CDR3 bases are TGTGCCAAAGGACGTGTGAATTGGAGGGGCTACACCTTC. Its translation: CAKGRVNWRGYTF.

The CDR3 sequence: CASSIQISGNTIYF. CDR3 in DNA: TGTGCCAGCAGCATACAGATCTCTGGAAACACCATATATTTT. The chain has TRBV2 and TRBJ1-3; no definite D call. The CDR3 runs 14 residues. The germline V and J ends were trimmed by 6 bases and 0 bases, with 9 bases remaining between them. The V gene's germline CDR1 is SNHLY and CDR2 FYNNEI.

The chain has TRBV7-9 and TRBJ2-7; tentative D call: TRBD2 (6 bases). The V gene lost 3 bases and the J gene lost 7 bases, with 10 bases spanning the gap. The CDR3 runs to 12 residues. In germline, CDR1 is SEHNR, CDR2 FQNEAQ (reference sequence). This CDR3 is CASSFPAGEQYF. In DNA form, the CDR3 reads TGTGCCAGCAGCTTCCCTGCGGGGGAGCAGTACTTC.